This T cell receptor (beta chain) came from a study of beta chain features in type 1 diabetes. As for this clone: Its specificity is not known.

Expressed TCRB transcripts were sequenced because the isolated RNA had all been reverse transcribed beforehand. Produced via immunoSEQ multiplex PCR; TCRdb's table is partial and in-frame only. The sample lists hundreds of thousands of clones, more than 13% seen once, with around 0.016% in the top ten. General study findings and limits: TCRB CDR3s from Type 1 diabetes patients were moderately but significantly shorter in all four CD4+ subsets.

Germline V gene data show CDR1 as SQVTM and CDR2 as ANQGSEA. This CDR3 comprises 19 residues. The trim removed 4 bases at V and 1 base at J, leaving 19 bases unmatched. V is TRBV29-1 and J is TRBJ2-1; 7 bases line up with TRBD2. The TCR was taken from a man aged 25 to 40 with type 1 diabetes. Sequencing used naive CD4+ T cells from blood. The CDR3 reads CSVGSGIGREPSSYNEQFF. In DNA form, the CDR3 reads TGCAGCGTTGGTTCTGGAATTGGGCGGGAGCCATCTTCCTACAATGAGCAGTTCTTC.